The 13 T cell receptor beta chains in this list originate from one sample, sequenced in a study of T cells in Graves' hyperthyroidism and ophthalmopathy. TCR beta CDR3 regions were amplified from RNA transcripts. A set of HTBI primers served as the primers for a first-round RT-PCR of the TCR CDR3. A single record per CDR3 protein comes from TCRdb applying MiXCR to the multiplex PCR reads. The sample has about 25,000 distinct CDR3 sequences, 45% to 50% seen once. The sequencing sample was made of blood. The receptors stem from a woman aged 40-49 years with Graves' hyperthyroidism that later progressed to Graves' ophthalmopathy.

The V call is TRBV29-1, the J call TRBJ2-1; 10 bases match TRBD2. The CDR3 is 13 residues long. V shed 5 bases, J shed 8 bases, and the junction held 6 bases outside the gene matches. CDR1 and CDR2 (germline): SQVTM, ANQGSEA. The CDR3 here is CSVSSGRGDEQFF. CDR3 coding DNA: TGCAGCGTTTCTAGCGGGAGAGGGGATGAGCAGTTCTTC.

The table lists this clonotype with a count of one. The chain uses TRBV5-8 and TRBJ2-6; D uncertain. This CDR3 spans 15 amino acids. Trimming took 1 base from V and 2 from J, leaving 7 bases between them. From germline, CDR1 is SGHTS and CDR2 YDEGEE. CDR3 residues: CASSLSVTGANVLTF. The CDR3 DNA reads as TGTGCCAGCAGCTTGTCCGTTACTGGGGCCAACGTCCTGACTTTC. The variable domain in full, completed from reference TRBV5-8 and TRBJ2-6, reads EAGVTQSPTHLIKTRGQQATLRCSPISGHTSVYWYQQALGLGLQFLLWYDEGEERNRGNFPPRFSGRQFPNYSSELNVNALELEDSALYLCASSLSVTGANVLTFGAGSRLTVL.

Of note for this clonotype: Because it lacks the conserved phenylalanine or tryptophan at the end, this CDR3 is likely a read error. The chain recombines TRBV15 with TRBJ1-5; D is unclear. The V and J ends lost 5 bases and 3 bases respectively, with 11 bases between them. In germline, CDR1 is LNHNV, CDR2 YYDKDF (reference sequence). The CDR3 loop spans 14 amino acids. The CDR3 bases are TGTGCCACCAGCGAGGGTCTTGCCAATCAGCCCCAGCATCTT. Its translation is CATSEGLANQPQHL.

The chain is built from TRBV7-9 and TRBJ2-7; the match to TRBD1 covers 7 bases. This CDR3 region has 14 residues. Germline values: CDR1 SEHNR, CDR2 FQNEAQ (reference sequence). V lost 8 bases and J lost 3; bases outside the gene matches: 10. CDR3 sequence: CASHMGTAIYEQYF. CDR3 coding DNA: TGTGCCAGCCACATGGGGACAGCTATCTACGAGCAGTACTTC. Combining the CDR3 with reference TRBV7-9 and TRBJ2-7 gives the whole variable domain DTGVSQNPRHKITKRGQNVTFRCDPISEHNRLYWYRQTLGQGPEFLTYFQNEAQLEKSRLLSDRFSAERPKGSFSTLEIQRTEQGDSAMYLCASHMGTAIYEQYFGPGTRLTVT.

There are many counts of this clonotype. The chain joins TRBV12-3 or TRBV12-4 to TRBJ2-6; 7 bases match TRBD1. The CDR3 loop spans 17 amino acids. Losses at the gene ends were 4 bases for V and 2 bases for J; bases not matched to a gene: 8. The CDR3 protein is CASSSPWTGAGANVLTF. In DNA form, the CDR3 reads TGTGCCAGCAGTTCCCCCTGGACAGGTGCTGGGGCCAACGTCCTGACTTTC.

This chain connects TRBV13 to TRBJ1-2; the match to TRBD1 covers 11 bases. CDR3 size: 16 residues. Trimming cost V 3 bases and J 6 bases; bases outside gene matches: 9. Germline CDR1 reads PRHDT; CDR2 reads FYEKMQ (reference sequence). This CDR3 reads CASSLLRGTGGHGYTF. CDR3 bases: TGTGCCAGCAGCTTGCTCCGCGGGACAGGGGGTCATGGCTACACCTTC. The full variable domain, in which reference TRBV13 and TRBJ1-2 provide the parts outside the CDR3, is AAGVIQSPRHLIKEKRETATLKCYPIPRHDTVYWYQQGPGQDPQFLISFYEKMQSDKGSIPDRFSAQQFSDYHSELNMSSLELGDSALYFCASSLLRGTGGHGYTFGSGTRLTVV.

This sequence joins TRBV7-9 and TRBJ2-2; D not certain. Germline V CDR1 and CDR2: SEHNR, FQNEAQ (reference sequence). The CDR3 is 16 amino acids. V shed 0 bases and J shed 3 bases, with 11 bases lying between them. The CDR3 is CASSLARALYTGELFF. As DNA, the CDR3 is TGTGCCAGCAGCTTAGCCCGGGCCTTATACACCGGGGAGCTGTTTTTT.

This clonotype was found many times. The chain combines TRBV30 with TRBJ2-6; 9 bases align to TRBD1. This CDR3 region has 15 residues. Germline CDR1 reads GTSNPN; CDR2 reads SVGIG (reference sequence). Trimming cost V 4 bases and J 3 bases; bases outside gene matches: 4. The CDR3 loop is CAWTGQGFGANVLTF. In DNA form, the CDR3 reads TGTGCCTGGACCGGACAGGGGTTTGGGGCCAACGTCCTGACTTTC.

CDR3 coding DNA: TGTGCCACCAGCCCCTCCACTGGCACAGATACGCAGTATTTT. It translates to CATSPSTGTDTQYF. The chain couples TRBV24-1 to TRBJ2-3; D uncertain. Germline values: CDR1 KGHDR, CDR2 SFDVKD. Trimming removed 7 bases from V and 1 base from J, with 11 bases in between. This CDR3 contains 14 residues.

The V gene is TRBV29-1, the J gene TRBJ2-1; D may be TRBD2 (6 bases). Per the germline V gene, CDR1 is SQVTM and CDR2 is ANQGSEA. The CDR3 extends over 16 amino acids. The V end was cut by 2 bases, the J end by 5 bases, with 19 bases between. The CDR3 DNA reads as TGCAGCGTTGAACCGATGAGGAAGCGGGCCAACAATGAGCAGTTCTTC. Translated: CSVEPMRKRANNEQFF.

The CDR3 sequence is CATSDADRAKQFF. Written as DNA, the CDR3 is TGTGCCACCAGTGATGCGGACAGGGCGAAGCAGTTCTTC. V gene TRBV24-1 combines with J gene TRBJ2-1; 8 bases are shared with TRBD1. The CDR3 sequence is 13 residues long. V dropped 3 bases and J dropped 11; count of bases not matched to a gene: 5. Germline CDR1 and CDR2: KGHDR and SFDVKD.

As to this clonotype: An end of the junction differs from the germline gene, which may be a read error. V is TRBV5-6 and J is TRBJ1-3; D may be TRBD1 (6 bases). Germline CDR1 and CDR2: SGHDT and YYEEEE. CDR3 length: 15 residues. The CDR3 region has the DNA TGTGCCAGCAGCTTGGGCCTCTCAGGGGCGGACACCATGTGTTTT. This codes for CASSLGLSGADTMCF. Looking up the rest from reference TRBV5-6 and TRBJ1-3 gives the full variable domain: DAGVTQSPTHLIKTRGQQVTLRCSPKSGHDTVSWYQQALGQGPQFIFQYYEEEERQRGNFPDRFSGHQFPNYSSELNVNALLLGDSALYLCASSLGLSGADTMCFGEGSWLTVV.

This clonotype was detected ten times or more. The rearrangement links TRBV3-1 to TRBJ1-1; D unresolved. The V end was cut by 0 bases, the J end by 3 bases, with 8 bases between. The CDR3 covers 14 residues. Germline V gene data show CDR1 as LGHDT and CDR2 as YNNKEL (reference sequence). The CDR3 DNA sequence: TGTGCCAGCAGCCAAGAAGGCGGCTACACTGAAGCTTTCTTT. The encoded protein is CASSQEGGYTEAFF.